This record concerns one T cell receptor beta chain sequence. Its cognate antigen is unknown. The study left out patients who had uncontrolled infection, other autoimmune disease, pregnancy or lactation. Amplification targeted TCR beta CDR3 regions from RNA transcripts. Researchers ran a first-round RT-PCR on the TCR CDR3 using the HTBI primer set. TCRdb used MiXCR to reprocess the multiplex PCR reads, holding one entry per CDR3 protein. Found here are roughly 500,000 distinct CDR3 sequences, roughly 25% of them singletons; the top ten hold about 11%. The data derive from a study of T cells in Graves' hyperthyroidism and ophthalmopathy. Study at large: Specimen type is peripheral blood, collected at initial diagnosis prior to any treatment.

Study-level points and caveats: By a 13 V-J model, ophthalmopathy was set apart from stable hyperthyroidism.

The receptor was isolated from a woman aged 25-40 years with Graves' ophthalmopathy. The specimen was blood.

The CDR3 region is CSARVSRGLSTGEQYF. The CDR3 region has the DNA TGCAGTGCTAGGGTGAGTCGGGGGCTTTCTACGGGCGAGCAGTACTTC. The V call is TRBV20-1, the J call TRBJ2-7; D tentatively fits TRBD1 or TRBD2 (6 bases each). From germline, CDR1 is DFQATT and CDR2 SNEGSKA (reference sequence). Deletions cut 3 bases from V and 6 bases from J, with 24 bases between. The length of the CDR3 is 16 residues.